The entry below gives a single T cell receptor (beta chain) sequence along with its context. The assay was immunoSEQ multiplex PCR, and TCRdb's table has in-frame clones only and misses some. The data contain roughly 2.4 million clones, more than 90% of them seen just once; the ten biggest clones take up around 0.13%. This record belongs to a study of shared clonotypes between healthy human individuals. Trimming left V 4 bases short and J 5 bases short, with 14 bases between. Per germline, CDR1 GTSNPN and CDR2 SVGIG (reference sequence). The CDR3 is 13 residues long. The chain links TRBV30 to TRBJ1-2; D is unclear. The TCR was taken from a man in his late teens or twenties in good health. The sequenced sample consisted of naive CD4+ T cells sorted from blood. Subset defined: CD45RA+ positively selected. CDR3 nucleotides: TGTGCCTGGAACGACGGAGCTGTGTATGGCTACACCTTC. It translates to CAWNDGAVYGYTF.